These 15 T cell receptor beta chains originate from one sample sequenced in a study of blood T cells in healthy people across ages (dated by TCRdb to about 2015). Libraries came from 5' RACE. TCRdb names Illumina HiSeq 2500 as the instrument used. A second PCR of roughly 6 to 11 cycles was run with a J-beta primer mix and a sample-barcoded 5' primer. TCRdb ran its own pipeline on the public reads, namely fastp trimming at Q25 and MiXCR clone calling, and kept in-frame beta chains. Each CDR3 protein appears once, grouped with its most common genes and DNA. The sample includes roughly 1,100,000 distinct CDR3 sequences, with under 30% observed a single time. Around 0.75% of the sample is held by the ten biggest clonotypes. This sample also appeared in a second study, on T cells of mothers and their children.

The material sequenced was blood. All receptors come from a girl aged 2-15 years in good health.

This chain uses TRBV29-1 with TRBJ2-5; no firm D call. The germline gives CDR1 SQVTM, CDR2 ANQGSEA. V was clipped by 7 bases and J by 7 bases, with 16 bases between them. This CDR3 spans 12 amino acids. The CDR3 DNA follows: TGCAGCGGGGCGTCCCTTTCGGGGACCCAGTACTTC. Protein: CSGASLSGTQYF.

This clonotype was seen more than once but under ten times. The V gene is TRBV28, the J gene TRBJ1-6; 12 nucleotides match TRBD1. From germline, CDR1 is MDHEN and CDR2 SYDVKM. V was pared by 3 bases and J by 9 bases, with 3 bases of the junction left unmatched. The CDR3 contains 15 residues. The CDR3 DNA follows: TGTGCCAGCAGTTTTCAGGGACAGGGGGCTTCACCCCTCCACTTT. Translation: CASSFQGQGASPLHF.

Regarding this clonotype: At one end, the junction sequence differs from germline, possibly due to a read error. V and J are TRBV29-1 and TRBJ2-5; D call uncertain. CDR3 length: 14 amino acids. Germline V gene data show CDR1 as SQVTM and CDR2 as ANQGSEA. The CDR3 is CSVEEFGGQETRYF. DNA of the CDR3: TGCAGCGTTGAAGAGTTCGGCGGCCAAGAGACCCGGTACTTC. The full variable domain, rest sourced from reference TRBV29-1 and TRBJ2-5, is SAVISQKPSRDICQRGTSLTIQCQVDSQVTMMFWYRQQPGQSLTLIATANQGSEATYESGFVIDKFPISRPNLTFSTLTVSNMSPEDSSIYLCSVEEFGGQETRYFGPGTRLLVL.

J is TRBJ2-4 and V is TRBV28, with TRBD2 as a possible D gene (5 bases). Trimming pared 5 bases from V and 3 bases from J, leaving 11 bases between. There are 14 residues in the CDR3. Germline CDR1 reads MDHEN; CDR2 reads SYDVKM. The CDR3 protein is CASSANRGKNIQYF. CDR3 DNA: TGTGCCAGCAGTGCGAACCGGGGCAAAAACATTCAGTACTTC.

This clonotype was seen more than once but under ten times. The rearrangement links TRBV12-3 or TRBV12-4 to TRBJ2-3, with 8 bases lining up with TRBD1. This CDR3 is 16 amino acids long. J was trimmed by 2 bases and V by 3 bases; bases with no gene match: 7. The CDR3 loop is CASSFATGAHTDTQYF. In nucleotides, the CDR3 is TGTGCCAGCAGTTTCGCGACAGGGGCCCACACAGATACGCAGTATTTT.

This chain connects TRBV10-3 to TRBJ2-5, with no clear D. V gave up 6 bases and J gave up 5 bases, with 13 bases separating them. CDR1 and CDR2 (germline): ENHRY, SYGVKD. The CDR3 has 13 amino acids. The CDR3 loop is CAISYTEKETQYF. The CDR3 region has the DNA TGTGCCATCAGCTATACAGAGAAGGAGACCCAGTACTTC.

The chain links TRBV11-2 to TRBJ2-1; the match to TRBD2 covers 10 bases. The CDR3 covers 16 residues. With 2 bases clipped from V and 2 bases from J, the junction kept 3 bases outside the gene matches. CDR1 is SGHAT and CDR2 is FQNNGV in the germline V gene. This CDR3 reads CASSLKSGGAYNEQFF. The CDR3 DNA sequence: TGTGCCAGCAGCTTAAAGAGCGGGGGGGCCTACAATGAGCAGTTCTTC. The full variable domain, its missing parts supplied by reference TRBV11-2 and TRBJ2-1, is EAGVAQSPRYKIIEKRQSVAFWCNPISGHATLYWYQQILGQGPKLLIQFQNNGVVDDSQLPKDRFSAERLKGVDSTLKIQPAKLEDSAVYLCASSLKSGGAYNEQFFGPGTRLTVL.

The rearrangement uses TRBV7-9 and TRBJ2-1; tentatively, D is TRBD2 (5 bases). V lost 3 bases, J lost 1 base, and 19 bases lay in between. The CDR3 totals 18 residues. CDR1 and CDR2 (germline): SEHNR, FQNEAQ (reference sequence). The CDR3: CASSFPIRGLHSYNEQFF. The CDR3 coding sequence is TGTGCCAGCAGCTTCCCCATAAGAGGGCTACATTCCTACAATGAGCAGTTCTTC.

The rearrangement links TRBV6-1 to TRBJ1-5; D may be TRBD1 (5 bases). The CDR3 extends over 13 amino acids. Trimming left V 10 bases short and J 1 base short, with 11 bases between. Germline assignment: CDR1 MNHNS and CDR2 SASEGT. The chain's CDR3 is CAIARDSNQPQHF. The CDR3 nucleotides read TGTGCCATCGCCCGGGACAGCAATCAGCCCCAGCATTTT.

V gene TRBV24-1 combines with J gene TRBJ2-5; TRBD2 agrees at 9 bases. The J segment lost 2 bases and the V segment lost 6 bases, leaving 6 bases of the junction unmatched. Germline V lookup: CDR1 KGHDR, CDR2 SFDVKD. The CDR3 is 15 residues long. The CDR3 region has the DNA TGTGCCACCAGTCAAGCGGGGGGCTCACAAGAGACCCAGTACTTC. Its translation: CATSQAGGSQETQYF.

The chain carries TRBV5-6 and TRBJ2-5, with 7 bases fitting TRBD2. The tail of the sequence fits TRBJ2-1 better, so the J call may be wrong. CDR3 length: 13 amino acids. Per the germline V gene, CDR1 is SGHDT and CDR2 is YYEEEE. DNA of the CDR3: TGTGCCAGCAGCTTCGGTCTAGCGGATAAGCAGTTCTTC. Protein product: CASSFGLADKQFF.

The V gene is TRBV12-3 or TRBV12-4, the J gene TRBJ2-5; TRBD2 is a possible D gene (5 bases). Between the trimmed V and J ends, which lost 6 bases and 3 bases, there was a span of 14 bases. The CDR3 has 14 amino acids. The CDR3 nucleotides are TGTGCCAGCAGCACCACCGGACTTAAAGAGACCCAGTACTTC. Translated, it gives CASSTTGLKETQYF.

The chain uses TRBV29-1 and TRBJ2-3, with D perhaps matching TRBD2 (6 bases). Trimming pared 4 bases from V and 2 bases from J, leaving 10 bases between. Germline values: CDR1 SQVTM, CDR2 ANQGSEA. The CDR3 covers 13 residues. CDR3 residues: CSVVGRHTDTQYF. The CDR3, as DNA: TGCAGCGTTGTGGGGAGGCACACAGATACGCAGTATTTT.

The genes are TRBV29-1 and TRBJ1-2, with 9 bases aligning to TRBD1. CDR1 and CDR2 (germline): SQVTM, ANQGSEA. The CDR3 spans 12 residues. V lost 6 bases and J lost 8; bases outside the gene matches: 7. The CDR3 region has the DNA TGCAGCGTAGGGACAGGGAAGTGGGGCTACACCTTC. Its protein is CSVGTGKWGYTF.

In its sample, this clonotype was seen many times. The J gene is TRBJ1-4, the V gene TRBV7-9; D is undetermined. Germline CDR1 reads SEHNR; CDR2 reads FQNEAQ (reference sequence). V lost 1 base, J lost 1 base, and 7 bases lay in between. The CDR3 has 15 residues. CDR3 nucleotides: TGTGCCAGCAGCTTAGGCGCCGGAACTAATGAAAAACTGTTTTTT. Translated, it gives CASSLGAGTNEKLFF.